This T cell receptor beta chain was profiled in a study of T cell changes during pregnancy in multiple sclerosis. Sequencing used immunoSEQ multiplex PCR; TCRdb keeps in-frame clones, though not all of them. The sample yields 40,000 or so clones, around 90% seen once. The germline V gene encodes CDR1 MNHEY and CDR2 SMNVEV (reference sequence). V lost 4 bases, J lost 3 bases, and 4 bases stayed unmatched. This CDR3 contains 14 residues. The sample consisted of peripheral blood, taken in the third trimester of pregnancy. This chain uses TRBV27 with TRBJ1-1; the match to TRBD1 covers 8 bases. The TCR sequence derives from a female donor in good health, enrolled as a control in a pregnancy study. The CDR3 DNA follows: TGTGCCAGCAGTTCCAGGGGGCGGTACACTGAAGCTTTCTTT. It encodes CASSSRGRYTEAFF.